This T cell receptor (beta chain) was sequenced for a study of tumor-infiltrating lymphocytes in oesophageal squamous cell carcinoma (dated by TCRdb to the mid-2010s). This clonotype has only a few counts. Its antigen is unknown. No qualities accompany the bases; no much larger clone lies one base away. Library creation used PCR. Data came from an Illumina HiSeq 2000. The raw public reads went through TCRdb reprocessing: fastp at Q25, MiXCR clone calling, in-frame beta chains kept. All rows with the same CDR3 protein become a single entry with the most common DNA and genes. This sample comprises more than 10,000 distinct CDR3 sequences, over 50% of them detected only once. Jointly, the top ten make up about 30% of the sample. This clonotype was obtained from a female donor with esophageal squamous cell carcinoma. The sample comprised esophageal tumor tissue.

The DNA sequence is given as TGTGCCAGCAGCTTAGCCAGCGGGGGTGGTACAGATACGCAGTATTTT. The translation is CASSLASGGGTDTQYF. This sequence uses TRBV7-6 and TRBJ2-3, with 8 bases in between that match TRBD2. CDR1 SGHVS and CDR2 FNYEAQ are derived from the germline V gene. Reading from cysteine to phenylalanine, the CDR3 counts 16 amino acids. The entry retains the CDR3 DNA only, 48 bases that are in frame from base 1. At the junction V is shortened by 0 bases and J by 3 bases; bases outside the gene matches: 5. With all but the CDR3 taken from the reference TRBV7-6 and TRBJ2-3 genes, the full variable domain is: GAGVSQSPRYKVTKRGQDVALRCDPISGHVSLYWYRQALGQGPEFLTYFNYEAQQDKSGLPNDRFSAERPEGSISTLTIQRTEQRDSAMYRCASSLASGGGTDTQYFGPGTRLTVL.